Listed below are T cell receptor beta chains from one sample, sequenced in a study of cytomegalovirus exposure and HLA in healthy donors. Data came from immunoSEQ multiplex PCR; TCRdb stores just in-frame clones and leaves some out. The table lists about 230,000 clones, 85% to 90% of them singletons. The sequencing input was PBMCs. These receptors were taken from a woman aged 18-30 years in good health and CMV-seronegative. The CDR3 runs from the conserved cysteine through the conserved F or W. D genes are given only for firm matches. Clone size, where shown, is once, few, many, or a class for clones that have expanded.

J gene	clone size	D gene	V gene	CDR3 DNA	CDR3 protein
TRBJ2-7	-	TRBD2	TRBV11-3	TGTGCCAGCAGCTTAGTCTCCACTAGCGGGAGCTCCTACGAGCAGTACTTC	CASSLVSTSGSSYEQYF
TRBJ2-7	-	TRBD1	TRBV28	TGTGCCAGCAGAACAGGGGGAACCTACGAGCAGTACTTC	CASRTGGTYEQYF
TRBJ1-6	-	TRBD1	TRBV6-5	TGTGCCAGCAGCCCGGGACAGGGGAATTCACCCCTCCACTTT	CASSPGQGNSPLHF
TRBJ2-7	-	TRBD2	TRBV6-5	TGTGCCAGCAGGACGGGGGGGTGGAGCTCCTACGAGCAGTACTTC	CASRTGGWSSYEQYF
TRBJ2-7	-	-	TRBV11-3	TGTGCCAGCAGCACGGGGGGCTTCTACGAGCAGTACTTC	CASSTGGFYEQYF
TRBJ1-5	-	-	TRBV7-8	TGTGCCAGCAGCTTAGTCGGCGGGACCGGGAACAATCAGCCCCAGCATTTT	CASSLVGGTGNNQPQHF
TRBJ2-1	-	TRBD2	TRBV4-2	TGTGCCAGCAGCCGACCAGCGGGGAGCTCCTACAATGAGCAGTTCTTC	CASSRPAGSSYNEQFF
TRBJ2-7	few	-	TRBV9	TGTGCCAGCAGCCCCTCCGGAGGGGGCTACGACGAGCAGTACTTC	CASSPSGGGYDEQYF
TRBJ1-1	once	TRBD1	TRBV10-2	TGCGCCAGCAAAGGACAGGGGGCCGTGTTCACTGAAGCTTTCTTT	CASKGQGAVFTEAFF
TRBJ2-7	-	TRBD2	TRBV18	TGTGCCAGCTCACCAAGCGGGAACTCCTACGAGCAGTACTTC	CASSPSGNSYEQYF
TRBJ2-1	-	-	TRBV7-9	TGTGCCAGCAGAACCGGGACTCCGAAGGCCTACAATGAGCAGTTCTTC	CASRTGTPKAYNEQFF
TRBJ2-1	few	-	TRBV5-5	TGTGCCAGCAGTCCCCGCAGGGAGGTAGGGAATGAGCAGTTCTTC	CASSPRREVGNEQFF
TRBJ1-2	-	TRBD1	TRBV5-1	TGCGCCAGCAGTTTTACAGGGGCCCTTATTGGCTACACCTTC	CASSFTGALIGYTF
TRBJ1-2	once	-	TRBV7-9	TGTGCCAGCAGCCCCTTAGGGGATGCTTATGGCTACACCTTC	CASSPLGDAYGYTF
TRBJ1-1	-	-	TRBV6-5	TGTGCCAGCAGAGGTTCAGGCCACACTGAAGCTTTCTTT	CASRGSGHTEAFF
TRBJ1-1	-	TRBD1	TRBV5-1	TGCGCCAGCAGTTCGGACAGGGGAAGGCGAGCTTTCTTT	CASSSDRGRRAFF
TRBJ1-1	-	-	TRBV11-2	TGTGCCAGCAGCTTGGGCAGATCCATGAACACTGAAGCTTTCTTT	CASSLGRSMNTEAFF
TRBJ2-1	-	TRBD1	TRBV11-3	TGTGCCACCACCTGGGACAGGGGGCGTGATGAGCAGTTCTTC	CATTWDRGRDEQFF
TRBJ1-3	-	-	TRBV5-1	TGCGCCAGCAGCTTCGCACAGGGCCTCTCTGGAAACACCATATATTTT	CASSFAQGLSGNTIYF
TRBJ1-4	-	TRBD1	TRBV2	TGTGCCAGCAGTGAAGCCTGGGGGACAGATCAACTGTTTTTT	CASSEAWGTDQLFF
TRBJ2-2	-	TRBD2	TRBV4-1	TGCGCCAGCAGCCACCTCGCCGGACTAGCGGGAGGGCCGGGCACCGGGGAGCTGTTTTTT	CASSHLAGLAGGPGTGELFF
TRBJ2-5	-	-	TRBV4-1	TGCGCCAGCAGCCAAGACGGGAGTTGGGAGACCCAGTACTTC	CASSQDGSWETQYF
TRBJ1-1	-	-	TRBV19	TGTGCCAGTAGAGACACACCGAACACTGAAGCTTTCTTT	CASRDTPNTEAFF
TRBJ2-7	-	TRBD1	TRBV29-1	TGCAGCGTTGAGGACAGGGGGGGCCCCTACGAGCAGTACTTC	CSVEDRGGPYEQYF
TRBJ1-1	-	TRBD1	TRBV5-6	TGTGCCAGCAGCGCGGACAGGCTAACTGAAGCTTTCTTT	CASSADRLTEAFF
TRBJ1-2	-	TRBD1	TRBV5-4	TGTGCCAGCAGCCCCGACAGGGCTGGGACCTATGGCTACACCTTC	CASSPDRAGTYGYTF
TRBJ2-7	-	-	TRBV5-1	TGCGCCAGCAGCTTGGTCCTGGCAGCGGGCGTCCACGAGCAGTACTTC	CASSLVLAAGVHEQYF
TRBJ2-1	once	-	TRBV15	TGTGCCACCAGCAGTTCCCCCCCTAGAACTAAAAACAATGAGCAGTTCTTC	CATSSSPPRTKNNEQFF
TRBJ1-3	-	-	TRBV13	TGTGCCAGCAGCTTAGGACAGCCGGGAAACACCATATATTTT	CASSLGQPGNTIYF